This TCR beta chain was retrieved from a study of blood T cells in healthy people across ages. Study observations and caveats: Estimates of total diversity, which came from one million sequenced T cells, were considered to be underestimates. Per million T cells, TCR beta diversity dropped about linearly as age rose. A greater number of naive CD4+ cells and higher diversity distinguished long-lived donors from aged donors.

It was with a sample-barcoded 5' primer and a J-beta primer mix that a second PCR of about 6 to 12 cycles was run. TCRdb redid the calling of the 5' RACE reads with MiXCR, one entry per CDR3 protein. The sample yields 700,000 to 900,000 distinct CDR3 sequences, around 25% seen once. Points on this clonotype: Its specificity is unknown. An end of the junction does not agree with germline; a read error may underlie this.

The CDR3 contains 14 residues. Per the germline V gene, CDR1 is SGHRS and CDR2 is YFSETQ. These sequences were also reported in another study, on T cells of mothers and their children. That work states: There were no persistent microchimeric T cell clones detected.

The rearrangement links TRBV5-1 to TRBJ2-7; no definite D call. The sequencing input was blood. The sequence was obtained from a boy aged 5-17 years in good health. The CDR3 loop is CASSLGSSSYEQYF. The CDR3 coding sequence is TGTGCCAGCAGCTTAGGCAGCAGCTCCTACGAGCAGTACTTC. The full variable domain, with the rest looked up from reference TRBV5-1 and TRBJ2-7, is KAGVTQTPRYLIKTRGQQVTLSCSPISGHRSVSWYQQTPGQGLQFLFEYFSETQRNKGNFPGRFSGRQFSNSRSEMNVSTLELGDSALYLCASSLGSSSYEQYFGPGTRLTVT.